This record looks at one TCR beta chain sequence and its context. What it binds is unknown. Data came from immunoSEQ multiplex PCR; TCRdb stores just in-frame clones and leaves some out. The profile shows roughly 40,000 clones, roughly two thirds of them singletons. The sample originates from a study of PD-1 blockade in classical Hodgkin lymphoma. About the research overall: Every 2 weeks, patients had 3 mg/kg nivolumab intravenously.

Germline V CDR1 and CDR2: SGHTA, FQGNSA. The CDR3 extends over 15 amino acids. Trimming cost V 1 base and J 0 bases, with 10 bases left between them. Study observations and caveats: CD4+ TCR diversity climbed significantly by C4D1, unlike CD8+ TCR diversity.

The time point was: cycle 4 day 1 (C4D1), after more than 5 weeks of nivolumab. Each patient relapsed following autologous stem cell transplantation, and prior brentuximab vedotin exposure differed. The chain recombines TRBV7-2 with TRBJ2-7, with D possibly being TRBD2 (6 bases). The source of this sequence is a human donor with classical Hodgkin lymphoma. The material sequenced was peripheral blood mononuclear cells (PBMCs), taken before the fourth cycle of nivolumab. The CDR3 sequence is CASSLVAGSSYEQYF. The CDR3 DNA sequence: TGTGCCAGCAGCTTAGTAGCCGGGAGCTCCTACGAGCAGTACTTC.